The present TCR beta chain was sequenced within a study of early T cells in non-severe SARS-CoV-2 infection. V was trimmed by 5 bases and J by 1 base, leaving 11 bases between them. The length of the CDR3 is 14 residues. Looked up from germline, CDR1 is SGHTA and CDR2 is FQGTGA. By share, this clonotype ranks as medium-sized. Tagging with unique molecular identifiers was applied to individual cDNA molecules. TCRdb itself ran the 5' RACE reads through MiXCR, one entry per CDR3 protein. The sample holds 20,000 to 25,000 distinct CDR3 sequences; just under 4.5% are singletons and the top ten take about 20%.

This clonotype was obtained from an adult who was a healthcare worker with PCR-confirmed SARS-CoV-2 infection or an uninfected control (not recorded which). V and J are TRBV7-3 and TRBJ2-5; D perhaps matches TRBD2 (6 bases). Sequenced: whole blood. Here the CDR3 DNA reads TGTGCCAGCAGCCCTCAGGGACTCCAAGAGACCCAGTACTTC. Translated, it gives CASSPQGLQETQYF.